One and the same sample provided the 3 T cell receptor beta chains below, sequenced in a study of post-analysis software for immune sequencing data. Study-level results: With TRBV5-6, TRBV5-1 and TRBV20-1 included, 4 or 5 TRBV segments were more frequent in patients than in controls.

Built from TCR beta cDNA, the libraries had unique molecular identifiers in them. TCRdb re-called the PCR reads with MiXCR, one entry per CDR3 protein. The table lists hundreds of thousands of distinct CDR3 sequences, 59% of them singletons. Antigen specificity for these receptors is unknown. The specimen sequenced was blood. The origin of the receptors is a girl aged 2 to 10 with multiple sclerosis.

The chain links TRBV20-1 to TRBJ2-3, with a tentative D call TRBD2 (5 bases). The CDR3 extends over 13 amino acids. Looked up from germline, CDR1 is DFQATT and CDR2 is SNEGSKA (reference sequence). Trimming stripped 4 bases from V and 2 bases from J, with 10 bases between. The CDR3 nucleotides read TGCAGTGCTAACGAGCGGACCACAGATACGCAGTATTTT. This encodes CSANERTTDTQYF.

This clonotype was seen a few times. This chain connects TRBV29-1 to TRBJ2-7, with D possibly being TRBD1 (5 bases). V was pared by 5 bases and J by 2 bases, with 10 bases between. The germline CDR1 and CDR2 sequences are SQVTM and ANQGSEA. This CDR3 region has 12 residues. CDR3 region: CSVSDSTYEQYF. The CDR3 DNA reads TGCAGCGTTTCCGACAGTACCTACGAGCAGTACTTC.

This sequence joins TRBV19 and TRBJ1-5, with 11 bases matching TRBD1. CDR1 is LNHDA and CDR2 is SQIVND in the germline V gene (reference sequence). The CDR3 covers 15 residues. V lost 8 bases to trimming and J lost 7 bases; unmatched junction nucleotides: 10. The CDR3 is CASSPGDRGGQPQHF. The CDR3 bases are TGTGCCAGTTCCCCCGGGGACAGGGGGGGCCAGCCCCAGCATTTT.